The rows below give T cell receptor beta chains drawn from one sample of a study of blood T cell repertoires in COVID-19. Libraries were prepared by immunoSEQ multiplex PCR; TCRdb keeps only in-frame clonotypes and omits some of them. This sample carries some 40,000 clones, over 75% of them seen once, and the ten largest clones take roughly 30%. The sequenced material came from peripheral blood. Receptors originate from a man in his 70s with active COVID-19. Each CDR3 is given with its conserved first and last residue. A D gene is named only where the DNA matches it firmly. A clone size is listed for some rows: how often the clone was seen (once, few, many), or a class if it is expanded.

>TRBJ2-7|16|NA|TRBV4-1|NA
TGCGCCAGCAGCCAAGCCTCCGGGACATCGATCTACGAGCAGTACTTC
CASSQASGTSIYEQYF
>TRBJ1-5|16|NA|TRBV19|TRBD1
TGTGCCAGTAGTGACAGGGGTGGGTTTAGCAATCAGCCCCAGCATTTT
CASSDRGGFSNQPQHF
>TRBJ2-5|16|NA|TRBV25-1|NA
TGTGCCAGCAGTGACGGCGGGCAGGGGAAGAGGGAGACCCAGTACTTC
CASSDGGQGKRETQYF
>TRBJ2-5|12|NA|TRBV30|TRBD2
TGTGCCTGGACGACTAGCCGGGAGACCCAGTACTTC
CAWTTSRETQYF
>TRBJ2-7|15|NA|TRBV21-1|NA
TGTGCCAGCAGCAAAGAGGACAGAGGGCCCTACGAGCAGTACTTC
CASSKEDRGPYEQYF
>TRBJ1-6|11|NA|TRBV28|NA
TGTGCCAGCAGTTTAAGGACTCCCCTCCACTTT
CASSLRTPLHF
>TRBJ2-7|14|NA|TRBV16|TRBD2
TGTGCCAGCAAACCGACCGGGGGGAACTACGAGCAGTACTTC
CASKPTGGNYEQYF
>TRBJ1-5|16|once|TRBV6-2/TRBV6-3|NA
TGTGCCAGCAGTTCCTACGGACTTAATGGGAATCAGCCCCAGCATTTT
CASSSYGLNGNQPQHF
>TRBJ2-1|17|NA|TRBV28|NA
TGTGCCAGCAGTTCCCCTAGGGGGTTCCCCCCAAACAATGAGCAGTTCTTC
CASSSPRGFPPNNEQFF
>TRBJ2-7|15|NA|TRBV18|NA
TGTGCCAGCTCCCCCTCGGGGTTTAGCTCCTACGAGCAGTACTTC
CASSPSGFSSYEQYF
>TRBJ2-1|17|NA|TRBV4-1|NA
TGCGCCAGCAGACCCTCTTTCGGCGGGCACCACTACAATGAGCAGTTCTTC
CASRPSFGGHHYNEQFF
>TRBJ2-2|18|NA|TRBV5-4|TRBD2
TGTGCCAGCAGCTTGGGTCGGGGACTAGCGGCAAACACCGGGGAGCTGTTTTTT
CASSLGRGLAANTGELFF
>TRBJ1-1|16|NA|TRBV18|NA
TGTGCCAGCTCACCACAAGACCTCTTCGGGTACACTGAAGCTTTCTTT
CASSPQDLFGYTEAFF
>TRBJ1-1|15|NA|TRBV28|NA
TGTGCCAGCAGTTTATGGGCAGGGCGGAACACTGAAGCTTTCTTT
CASSLWAGRNTEAFF
>TRBJ1-6|17|NA|TRBV28|TRBD1
TGTGCCAGCAGTCCAGGGACAGGGACTGCCTATAATTCACCCCTCCACTTT
CASSPGTGTAYNSPLHF
>TRBJ2-1|18|NA|TRBV11-2|TRBD2
TGTGCCAGCAGCTCCGGGACTAGCGGGGTGGGGTCCTACAATGAGCAGTTCTTC
CASSSGTSGVGSYNEQFF
>TRBJ2-5|13|NA|TRBV29-1|NA
TGCAGCGTTGAAGATCCCTTAACGGGGACCCAGTACTTC
CSVEDPLTGTQYF
>TRBJ2-7|14|few|TRBV4-3|NA
TGCGCCAGCAGCCAGTCCCGGAGGGGTTACGAGCAGTACTTC
CASSQSRRGYEQYF